A selection of T cell receptor beta chains follows, all from one sample in a study of cytomegalovirus exposure and HLA in healthy donors. Libraries were prepared by immunoSEQ multiplex PCR; TCRdb keeps only in-frame clonotypes and omits some of them. Of roughly 99,000 clones listed, roughly 83% were seen once; the top ten hold about 3.5%. The sequenced material came from PBMCs. Receptors were obtained from a male donor in good health and CMV-seropositive. Each CDR3 is given with its conserved first and last residue. D genes are given only for firm matches. Clone size is stated in some rows and not others, as once, few, many or a class when expanded.

cdr3_nt cdr3_aa j_call v_call clone_size d_call
TGCGCCAGCAGCCTCGCAGGGGACTCTGGAAACACCATATATTTT CASSLAGDSGNTIYF TRBJ1-3 TRBV5-1 NA NA
TGTGCCAGCAGTGAAGGACAGGGGAACAATCAGCCCCAGCATTTT CASSEGQGNNQPQHF TRBJ1-5 TRBV2 once TRBD1
TGCGCCAGCAGCCAAGATGAAGGGGACTATGGCTACACCTTC CASSQDEGDYGYTF TRBJ1-2 TRBV4-3 NA NA
TGCGCCAGCAGCCAAGATACAGACACAGCCCAAGAGACCCAGTACTTC CASSQDTDTAQETQYF TRBJ2-5 TRBV4-1 NA NA
TGTGCCAGCAGCCGAACCGGTACGCAGTATTTT CASSRTGTQYF TRBJ2-3 TRBV14 once NA
TGTGCCAGCAGTGGAGGGGCCCCACGCAGAGGTGGCTACACCTTC CASSGGAPRRGGYTF TRBJ1-2 TRBV6-5 few NA
TGTGCCAGCACCGAAATTTACAGGGTCGACGAGCAGTACTTC CASTEIYRVDEQYF TRBJ2-7 TRBV6-5 NA NA
TGTGCCAGCAGCTTAGAAGGGGGCACTGAAGCTTTCTTT CASSLEGGTEAFF TRBJ1-1 TRBV11-3 NA NA
TGTGCCTGGAGGAGTCGAGACAGGGTCTACGAGCAGTACTTC CAWRSRDRVYEQYF TRBJ2-7 TRBV30 NA TRBD1
TGCGCCAGCAGCGGGGGGGACGGCTCCTACGAGCAGTACTTC CASSGGDGSYEQYF TRBJ2-7 TRBV5-1 NA TRBD2
TGCGCCAGCAGCCTAGCCGGGACTAGCGGGGGGGCTGTAGAGACCCAGTACTTC CASSLAGTSGGAVETQYF TRBJ2-5 TRBV4-1 NA TRBD2
TGCGCCAGCAGCCGAGGGACAGGGGGGAACTATGGCTACACCTTC CASSRGTGGNYGYTF TRBJ1-2 TRBV4-1 few TRBD1
TGTGCCAGGTCAGGGGGCGGGAATCAGCCCCAGCATTTT CARSGGGNQPQHF TRBJ1-5 TRBV19 NA TRBD1
TGTGCCAGCAGCTCCCGGACTAGCGGGGTTGGAGAGACCCAGTACTTC CASSSRTSGVGETQYF TRBJ2-5 TRBV7-6 NA TRBD2
TGTGCCAGCAGTGAGCAGGGCAGTTATGGCTACACCTTC CASSEQGSYGYTF TRBJ1-2 TRBV2 NA NA
TGTGCCATCAGTGGGGGACAGGGCGTAAATCAGCCCCAGCATTTT CAISGGQGVNQPQHF TRBJ1-5 TRBV10-3 once TRBD1
TGCGCCAGCAGCCAAGAATTCCAGGGGTCGACCTATGGCTACACCTTC CASSQEFQGSTYGYTF TRBJ1-2 TRBV4-1 NA NA
TGTGCCAGCAGCTTAGGGGGATCGGGGGGCCTGGTTTATGGCTACACCTTC CASSLGGSGGLVYGYTF TRBJ1-2 TRBV7-8 NA NA